The 5 T cell receptor beta chains in this list originate from one sample, sequenced in a study of brain T cells in children with intractable seizures. Produced via immunoSEQ multiplex PCR; TCRdb's table is partial and in-frame only. The data show roughly 80,000 clones, with approximately 90% seen just once and around 25% held by the top ten. Sequences were derived from peripheral blood, sampled at surgery. These receptors were collected from a girl aged 2 to 10 with Rasmussen encephalitis and intractable seizures.

The sample holds a few counts of this clone. The CDR3 reads CRDPGGNGYTF. CDR3 bases: TGCAGGGACCCAGGGGGCAATGGCTACACCTTC. The chain recombines TRBV20-1 with TRBJ1-2; 8 bases are a match to TRBD1. CDR1 and CDR2 (germline): DFQATT, SNEGSKA (reference sequence). The CDR3 is made up of 11 amino acids.

The chain links TRBV19 to TRBJ2-5, with TRBD2 matching 7 bases. V trimming: 0 bases; J trimming: 5 bases; junction bases outside the gene matches: 9. The CDR3 covers 16 residues. Germline V gene sequence: CDR1 LNHDA, CDR2 SQIVND (reference sequence). This CDR3 is CASSIDGGTGGETQYF. The CDR3 nucleotides read TGTGCCAGTAGTATAGATGGGGGAACGGGGGGTGAGACCCAGTACTTC. The full variable domain, with the rest looked up from reference TRBV19 and TRBJ2-5, is DGGITQSPKYLFRKEGQNVTLSCEQNLNHDAMYWYRQDPGQGLRLIYYSQIVNDFQKGDIAEGYSVSREKKESFPLTVTSAQKNPTAFYLCASSIDGGTGGETQYFGPGTRLLVL.

This chain connects TRBV25-1 to TRBJ2-2; tentatively, D is TRBD1 (6 bases). The CDR3 runs 14 residues. CDR1 and CDR2 (germline): MGHDK, SYGVNS. Trimming removed 4 bases at V and 6 bases at J, with 12 bases between. CDR3 in DNA: TGTGCCAGCAGTGCTGGGGGCGGTGCCGGGGAGCTGTTTTTT. Its protein is CASSAGGGAGELFF.

The CDR3 spells CASSQIGLSYNEQFF. The CDR3 nucleotides are TGCGCCAGCAGCCAAATTGGTCTCTCCTACAATGAGCAGTTCTTC. V and J are TRBV4-1 and TRBJ2-1; D not certain. The germline V gene encodes CDR1 MGHRA and CDR2 YSYEKL. Trimming shortened V by 2 bases and J by 0 bases, and 8 bases separated the two germline ends. CDR3 length: 15 residues.

This clone was detected many times. The genes are TRBV18 and TRBJ2-1; perhaps TRBD2 as D (6 bases). Deletions cut 3 bases from V and 8 bases from J, with 11 bases between. Per germline, CDR1 KGHSH and CDR2 LQKENI. The CDR3 is 13 residues long. Written as DNA, the CDR3 is TGTGCCAGCTCACCTCTAGCGATCGATGAGCAGTTCTTC. Its translation is CASSPLAIDEQFF.